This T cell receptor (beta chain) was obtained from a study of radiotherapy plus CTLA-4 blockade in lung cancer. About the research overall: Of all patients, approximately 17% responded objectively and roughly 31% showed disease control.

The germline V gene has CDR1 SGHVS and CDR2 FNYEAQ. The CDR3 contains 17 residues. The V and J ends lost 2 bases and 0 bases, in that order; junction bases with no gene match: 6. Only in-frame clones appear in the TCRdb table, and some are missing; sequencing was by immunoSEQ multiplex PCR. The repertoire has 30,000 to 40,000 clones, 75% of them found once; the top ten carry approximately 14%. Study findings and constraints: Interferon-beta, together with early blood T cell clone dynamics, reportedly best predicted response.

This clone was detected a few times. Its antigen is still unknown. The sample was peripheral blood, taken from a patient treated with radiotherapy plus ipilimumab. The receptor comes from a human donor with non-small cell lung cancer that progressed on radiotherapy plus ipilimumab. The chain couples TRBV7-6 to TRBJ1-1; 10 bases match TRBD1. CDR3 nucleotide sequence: TGTGCCAGCAGCTTAAGAGACAGGGGGCGCGTGAACACTGAAGCTTTCTTT. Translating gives CASSLRDRGRVNTEAFF.